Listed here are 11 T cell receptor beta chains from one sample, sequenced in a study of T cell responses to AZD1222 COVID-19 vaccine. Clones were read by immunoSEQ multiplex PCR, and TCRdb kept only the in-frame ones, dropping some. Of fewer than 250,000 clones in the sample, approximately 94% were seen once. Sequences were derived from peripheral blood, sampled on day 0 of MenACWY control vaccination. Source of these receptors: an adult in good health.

The CDR3 protein is CAWTGGLYGYTF. CDR3 in DNA: TGTGCCTGGACAGGGGGCCTGTATGGCTACACCTTC. The J gene is TRBJ1-2, the V gene TRBV30, with TRBD1 matching over 8 bases. This CDR3 region has 12 residues. Per the germline V gene, CDR1 is GTSNPN and CDR2 is SVGIG (reference sequence). With V trimmed by 4 bases and J by 5 bases, 3 bases remained unmatched.

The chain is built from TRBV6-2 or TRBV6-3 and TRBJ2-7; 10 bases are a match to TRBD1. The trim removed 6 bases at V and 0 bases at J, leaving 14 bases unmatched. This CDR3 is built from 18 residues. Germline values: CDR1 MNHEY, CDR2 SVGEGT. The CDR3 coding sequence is TGTGCCAGCAGCCGGGACAGGGGTTCTGGGGGAAGCTCCTACGAGCAGTACTTC. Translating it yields CASSRDRGSGGSSYEQYF.

CDR3: CASSSGQGSGNTIYF. The CDR3 DNA follows: TGTGCCAGCAGCTCCGGACAGGGATCTGGAAACACCATATATTTT. This sequence joins TRBV11-3 and TRBJ1-3; 8 bases line up with TRBD1. Unmatched junction bases numbered 3, after V lost 4 bases and J lost 1 base. The length of the CDR3 is 15 residues. Germline V lookup: CDR1 SGHNT, CDR2 YENEEA.

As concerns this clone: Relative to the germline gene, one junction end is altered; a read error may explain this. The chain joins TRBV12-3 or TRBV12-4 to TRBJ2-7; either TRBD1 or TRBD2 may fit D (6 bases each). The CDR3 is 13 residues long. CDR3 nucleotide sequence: TGTGCCAGCAGTGAACGGGGGCAAGACACTATTCATTTC. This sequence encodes CASSERGQDTIHF.

The CDR3 sequence: CASSANRGATDTQYF. CDR3 nucleotides: TGTGCCAGCAGCGCGAACAGGGGGGCGACAGATACGCAGTATTTT. This chain links TRBV7-2 with TRBJ2-3, with 8 nucleotides matching TRBD1. CDR3 length equals 15 residues. J lost 3 bases, V lost 5 bases, and 7 bases had no gene match. Germline CDR1 and CDR2: SGHTA and FQGNSA.

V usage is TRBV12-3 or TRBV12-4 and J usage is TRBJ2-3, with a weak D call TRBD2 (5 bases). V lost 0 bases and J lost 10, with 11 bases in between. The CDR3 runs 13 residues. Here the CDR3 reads CASSLAEYGAQYF. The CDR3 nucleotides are TGTGCCAGCAGTTTAGCGGAGTACGGGGCGCAGTATTTT.

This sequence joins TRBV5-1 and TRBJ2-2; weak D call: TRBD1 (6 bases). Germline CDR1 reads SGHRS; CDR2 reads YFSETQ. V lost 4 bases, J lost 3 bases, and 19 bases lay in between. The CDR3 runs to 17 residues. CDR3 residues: CASSPWGIAGDTGELFF. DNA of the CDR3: TGCGCCAGCAGCCCCTGGGGCATAGCAGGGGACACCGGGGAGCTGTTTTTT.

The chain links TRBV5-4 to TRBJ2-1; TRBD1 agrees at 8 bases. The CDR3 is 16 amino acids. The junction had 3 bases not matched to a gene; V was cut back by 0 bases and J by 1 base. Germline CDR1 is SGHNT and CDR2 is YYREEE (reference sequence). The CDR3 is CASSLAGGLSYNEQFF. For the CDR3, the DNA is TGTGCCAGCAGCTTGGCAGGGGGCCTATCCTACAATGAGCAGTTCTTC.

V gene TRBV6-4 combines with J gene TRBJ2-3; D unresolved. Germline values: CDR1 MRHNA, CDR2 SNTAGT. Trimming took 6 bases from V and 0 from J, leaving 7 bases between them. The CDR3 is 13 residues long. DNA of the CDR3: TGTGCCAGCAGGATGACAAGCACAGATACGCAGTATTTT. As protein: CASRMTSTDTQYF.

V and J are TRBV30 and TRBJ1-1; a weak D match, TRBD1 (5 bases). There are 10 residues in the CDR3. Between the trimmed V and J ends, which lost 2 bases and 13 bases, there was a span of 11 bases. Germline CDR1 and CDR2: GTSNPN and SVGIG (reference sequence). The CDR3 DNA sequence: TGTGCCTGGAGTACAGGACCCTTTTTCTTT. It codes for CAWSTGPFFF.

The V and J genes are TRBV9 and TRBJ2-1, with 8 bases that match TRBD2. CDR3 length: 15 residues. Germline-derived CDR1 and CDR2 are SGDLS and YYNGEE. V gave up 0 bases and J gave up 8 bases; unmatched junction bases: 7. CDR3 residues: CASSVGAGEGHEQFF. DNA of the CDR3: TGTGCCAGCAGCGTAGGAGCGGGGGAGGGGCATGAGCAGTTCTTC. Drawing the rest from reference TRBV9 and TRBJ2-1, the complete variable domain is DSGVTQTPKHLITATGQRVTLRCSPRSGDLSVYWYQQSLDQGLQFLIQYYNGEERAKGNILERFSAQQFPDLHSELNLSSLELGDSALYFCASSVGAGEGHEQFFGPGTRLTVL.